This TCR beta chain derives from a study of T cells in localized non-small cell lung cancer (dated by TCRdb to the early 2020s). Regarding the complete study: T cell repertoires of some 240 early-stage NSCLC patients were analyzed, with tumors being compared against uninvolved tumor-adjacent lungs. The cohort was made up of around 250 treatment-naive NSCLC patients whose localized lung tumors had been resected. A mean age of about 66 years was recorded for the NSCLC patients, of whom 129 were male and about 100 were female.

General findings and caveats noted by the study authors: Uninvolved tumor-adjacent lung showed the highest T cell clonality, higher than tumor, which suggests more focused antigenic responses in the adjacent lung. Because multi-region tumor sequencing was not done, intratumor heterogeneity could not be ruled out. Because the study design was exploratory, TCR variables were selected using unadjusted p-values without false-discovery rate correction. Higher blood T cell density associated with longer overall survival, while higher adjacent-lung clonality associated with shorter survival. Of the top 100 tumor clones, a median of roughly 57 were detected in paired uninvolved adjacent lung; about 26 were also among that lung's top 100.

At diagnosis, tumor, uninvolved tumor-adjacent lung and peripheral blood were collected and then preserved as a mix of FFPE and fresh-frozen material. For TCR repertoire profiling, blood samples were analyzed in the form of peripheral blood mononuclear cells. The immunoSEQ Assay was used to sequence TCR beta CDR3 regions from DNA. The paper's data handling went like this. T cell density was computed as TCR beta template counts normalized to usable DNA estimated by amplifying housekeeping genes. Using the preseqR package, richness was estimated by extrapolating to 120,000 templates for tissue samples and 400,000 templates for PBMC samples. Clonality was defined as one minus Pielou's evenness. Tissue-enriched TCRs were identified by differential abundance testing using productive amino-acid clonotypes, minimum total count 5 and alpha 0.1. Repertoire overlap between compartments was quantified with the Jaccard Index and Morisita Overlap Index. GLIPH clustered TCR beta CDR3s with public tetramer-defined viral CDR3s; viral motifs required at least three viral sequences plus V-gene enrichment. TCRdb mirrors the immuneACCESS table, restricted to in-frame sequences. Some clones are absent from its copies; in checked studies, under half trace to an unresolved V gene, and the reason for the others is unknown. That table gives V, J and clone size, and the DNA gave D and trimming. This sample gives 25,000 to 30,000 clones in total; approximately 90% of them show up just once. The ten largest account for around 2.8% of the sample.

For this clone: The antigen this receptor binds is unknown. No much larger clonotype is one base removed from it; base qualities were not supplied.

This sample comprised peripheral blood, obtained before any cancer treatment. This TCR was recovered from a woman between 18 and 55 years old with stage I lung adenocarcinoma.

The nucleotide sequence is given as TGCGCCAGCAGCCAAGTGTCAGGTGCTATAGAGACCCAGTACTTC. This codes for CASSQVSGAIETQYF. Rearrangement joined TRBV4-1 to TRBJ2-5; the D gene cannot be resolved reliably. The germline V gene specifies MGHRA as CDR1 and YSYEKL as CDR2. Taken from cysteine to phenylalanine, the CDR3 has 15 residues. Left in the record is the CDR3 DNA by itself, 45 bases read in frame from the first base. V gives up 1 base and J gives up 4 bases, and the segment between their germline ends measures 13 bases.